The 18 T cell receptor beta chains below come from one sample, sequenced in a study of T cell clonality in common variable immunodeficiency. The protocol was immunoSEQ multiplex PCR, while the TCRdb copy is restricted to in-frame clones and leaves out a portion. The sample has roughly 25,000 clones, none seen only once. Broader study findings: Fewer deletions and N-nucleotide insertions were reportedly seen in common variable immunodeficiency TCR beta sequences.

These receptors have no known antigen. The sample consisted of peripheral blood mononuclear cells. These receptors were taken from a human donor with common variable immunodeficiency.

This clone showed up many times. The read comes to an end 3 residues before the CDR3 does, leaving the germline J gene to fill in the end. J is TRBJ1-5 and V is TRBV19; 7 positions agree with TRBD1. Germline loops: CDR1 LNHDA, CDR2 SQIVND (reference sequence). V was pared by 3 bases and J by 0 bases, with 14 bases of the junction left unmatched. This CDR3 region has 19 residues. CDR3 DNA, as far as it was read: TGTGCCAGTAGTATGCCGCCGCGACAGGGAGGATATAGCAATCAGCCC. It encodes CASSMPPRQGGYSNQP. The entire CDR3 protein reads CASSMPPRQGGYSNQPQHF.

This clone was seen a few times. The read ends 3 residues before the CDR3 terminus; that terminus is restored from the germline J gene. The rearrangement joins TRBV19 to TRBJ2-7, with 9 bases fitting TRBD1. This CDR3 region has 14 residues. V dropped 8 bases and J dropped 6; count of bases not matched to a gene: 11. The germline CDR1 and CDR2 sequences are LNHDA and SQIVND (reference sequence). CDR3 bases read: TGTGCCAGTCAGCTGACAGGGGGGATGGGCGAG. Translation: CASQLTGGMGE. The full-length CDR3 reads as CASQLTGGMGEQYF.

Many counts were recorded for this clone. CDR3 sequence: CASSPGTGGSNYGYTF. The covered CDR3 bases are TGTGCCAGTAGTCCAGGGACAGGGGGCTCTAACTATGGC. The chain is built from TRBV19 and TRBJ1-2, with TRBD1 matching over 12 bases. The CDR3 end lies 3 residues beyond the end of the read and is filled in from the germline J gene. This CDR3 spans 16 amino acids. The J segment lost 0 bases and the V segment lost 5 bases, leaving 4 bases of the junction unmatched. Germline loops: CDR1 LNHDA, CDR2 SQIVND (reference sequence). The full variable domain, in which reference TRBV19 and TRBJ1-2 provide the parts outside the CDR3, is DGGITQSPKYLFRKEGQNVTLSCEQNLNHDAMYWYRQDPGQGLRLIYYSQIVNDFQKGDIAEGYSVSREKKESFPLTVTSAQKNPTAFYLCASSPGTGGSNYGYTFGSGTRLTVV.

This clone has a count of ten or more. The read gets to within 3 residues of the CDR3 end, and the germline J gene fills in the rest. This chain links TRBV29-1 with TRBJ1-1; 8 nucleotides align to TRBD1. Germline CDR1 is SQVTM and CDR2 is ANQGSEA. There are 14 residues in the CDR3. Unmatched junction bases numbered 10, after V lost 5 bases and J lost 5 bases. The DNA read from the CDR3 is TGCAGCGTTCGGACAGGGACTATGTTAACTGAA. Protein product: CSVRTGTMLTE. The CDR3, in full, reads CSVRTGTMLTEAFF.

This clone turned up a few times. The read ends 3 residues early relative to the CDR3; the germline J gene fills the gap. The chain uses TRBV6-2 or TRBV6-3 and TRBJ1-6; D might be TRBD1 (5 bases). This CDR3 comprises 15 residues. V shed 2 bases and J shed 9 bases, with 14 bases lying between them. Per the germline V gene, CDR1 is MNHEY and CDR2 is SVGEGT. The sequenced part of the CDR3 DNA is TGTGCCAGCAGTTACGGCCAGGGAGGCGGTTCACCC. Translating it yields CASSYGQGGGSP. The complete CDR3 reads CASSYGQGGGSPLHF.

As regards this clone: Its ends do not fully match the called genes, so a read error is possible. The sequenced fragment ends 3 residues before the CDR3 boundary, so the rest is inferred from the germline J gene. The chain combines TRBV19 with TRBJ1-5; 8 bases line up with TRBD1. The germline V gene encodes CDR1 LNHDA and CDR2 SQIVND (reference sequence). The CDR3 is 16 amino acids. CDR3 residues: CASSTNRGVGKQPQHF. The part of the CDR3 DNA that was read is TGTGCCAGTAGTACGAACAGGGGGGTCGGCAAGCAGCCC.

As concerns this clone: Coverage ceases 3 residues before the CDR3 finishes, and the germline J gene fills in the end. The rearrangement uses TRBV7-8 and TRBJ2-7; 11 bases are a match to TRBD1. Germline V lookup: CDR1 SGHVS, CDR2 FQNEAQ. V trimming: 5 bases; J trimming: 5 bases; junction bases outside the gene matches: 8. This CDR3 has 15 amino acids. Partial CDR3 DNA: TGTGCCAGCAGCACTCGGACAGGGGGCATGGACGAG. It translates to CASSTRTGGMDE. The CDR3 as a whole reads CASSTRTGGMDEQYF.

This clone was detected many times. The CDR3 end is not reached by the read, which stops 3 residues before it; the germline J gene fills it in. V is TRBV6-2 or TRBV6-3 and J is TRBJ2-3, with D possibly TRBD1 on 5 matching bases. Germline-derived CDR1 and CDR2 are MNHEY and SVGEGT. This CDR3 has 14 amino acids. The V end lost 3 bases, the J end lost 4 bases, and 11 bases lay between the germline ends. Partial CDR3 DNA: TGTGCCAGCAGTTATCAGGGCCGCCCAGATACG. As protein: CASSYQGRPDT. The whole CDR3 region reads CASSYQGRPDTQYF.

This clone was detected ten times or more. The read terminates 3 residues ahead of where the CDR3 ends, so the germline J gene completes it. This chain uses TRBV5-5 with TRBJ1-1, with D tentatively TRBD1 (5 bases). The germline CDR1 and CDR2 sequences are SGHKS and YYEKEE (reference sequence). The CDR3 has 13 residues. V lost 7 bases and J 2 bases, leaving 12 bases between the germline ends. The CDR3 protein is CASLQDTNTEAFF. Incomplete CDR3 DNA: TGTGCCAGCCTACAGGACACTAACACTGAA. The full variable domain, with the rest looked up from reference TRBV5-5 and TRBJ1-1, is DAGVTQSPTHLIKTRGQQVTLRCSPISGHKSVSWYQQVLGQGPQFIFQYYEKEERGRGNFPDRFSARQFPNYSSELNVNALLLGDSALYLCASLQDTNTEAFFGQGTRLTVV.

This clone was seen at least ten times. The read ends 3 residues before the CDR3 terminus; that terminus is restored from the germline J gene. This chain uses TRBV7-3 with TRBJ2-2, with TRBD2 identical over 13 bases. Germline trimming cut 4 bases from V and 5 bases from J; bases unmatched to any gene: 7. The CDR3 has 17 amino acids. Per the germline V gene, CDR1 is SGHTA and CDR2 is FQGTGA. The CDR3 loop reads CASSSQRLAGGTGELFF. The DNA read from the CDR3 is TGTGCCAGCAGCTCGCAGAGACTAGCGGGAGGAACCGGGGAG.

This clone was recorded many times. Read sequence stops 3 residues before the CDR3 end, and the germline J gene provides the missing end. V gene TRBV2 combines with J gene TRBJ2-7; TRBD2 aligns across 9 bases. The CDR3 runs to 14 residues. CDR1 is SNHLY, CDR2 FYNNEI, per germline. V lost 11 bases, J lost 6 bases, and 14 bases stayed unmatched. The sequenced part of the CDR3 DNA is TGTGCCGGGGGGCTAGCGGGGTGGCAAGCCGAG. Its protein is CAGGLAGWQAE. The whole CDR3 sequence is CAGGLAGWQAEQYF.

In its sample, this clone was seen many times. The sequenced fragment ends 3 residues before the CDR3 boundary, so the rest is inferred from the germline J gene. V is TRBV30 and J is TRBJ2-7; D may correspond to TRBD1 or TRBD2 (7 bases each). CDR3 length: 16 residues. V lost 2 bases and J lost 0, with 17 bases in between. Germline-derived CDR1 and CDR2 are GTSNPN and SVGIG (reference sequence). CDR3 DNA, as far as it was read: TGTGCCTGGAGTCAGTCGACAGGGAGGGGCTCCTACGAG. Encoded protein: CAWSQSTGRGSYE. Given in full, the CDR3 is CAWSQSTGRGSYEQYF.

Concerning this clone itself: The read finishes 3 residues shy of the CDR3 end, and the germline J gene is used to complete it. The chain carries TRBV2 and TRBJ2-7; D possibly corresponds to TRBD2 (6 bases). The length of the CDR3 is 13 residues. Germline V gene data show CDR1 as SNHLY and CDR2 as FYNNEI. V lost 5 bases and J lost 0, with 8 bases in between. The CDR3 bases that were read are TGTGCCAGCAGTAGGGACTTCTCCTACGAG. Its protein product is CASSRDFSYE. The CDR3, in full, reads CASSRDFSYEQYF.

This clone was seen at least ten times. Read coverage stops 3 residues before the CDR3 terminus; the germline J gene supplies the remainder. The gene calls are TRBV7-2 and TRBJ1-1; no clear D. The V end was cut by 5 bases, the J end by 1 base, with 11 bases between. The germline V gene encodes CDR1 SGHTA and CDR2 FQGNSA. The CDR3 length is 14 residues. The CDR3 here is CASSPKAQNTEAFF. The sequenced part of the CDR3 DNA is TGTGCCAGCAGCCCCAAGGCACAGAACACTGAA.

Many counts were recorded for this clone. The CDR3 end is not reached by the read, which stops 3 residues before it; the germline J gene fills it in. The rearrangement uses TRBV6-2 or TRBV6-3 and TRBJ1-4; D gene ambiguous. Germline lookup yields CDR1 MNHEY and CDR2 SVGEGT. The CDR3 has 12 amino acids. Here the CDR3 reads CASSFINRELFF. CDR3 DNA, as far as it was read: TGTGCCAGCAGTTTTATCAATCGGGAA.

This clone was detected many times. The CDR3 extends 3 residues past the end of the read, so its final part is completed from the germline J gene. The V call is TRBV6-2 or TRBV6-3, the J call TRBJ2-3; 14 bases align to TRBD2. The CDR3 has 17 amino acids. With V trimmed by 6 bases and J by 3 bases, 8 bases remained unmatched. In germline, CDR1 is MNHEY, CDR2 SVGEGT. The CDR3 bases that were read are TGTGCCAGCAGCGCCGGACTAGCGGGAGGTGGGACAGATACG. Translated: CASSAGLAGGGTDT. The entire CDR3 protein is CASSAGLAGGGTDTQYF.

This clone has a count of ten or more. The read ends 3 residues before the CDR3 terminus; that terminus is restored from the germline J gene. V gene TRBV7-9 combines with J gene TRBJ2-1; 8 bases align to TRBD2. The trim removed 1 base at V and 9 bases at J, leaving 5 bases unmatched. Germline lookup yields CDR1 SEHNR and CDR2 FQNEAQ (reference sequence). CDR3 length: 14 residues. The CDR3 spells CASSLEAGAAEQFF. The CDR3 DNA, read in part, is TGTGCCAGCAGCTTAGAAGCGGGAGCAGCTGAG.

This clone was recorded at least ten times. The sequenced CDR3 bases are TGTGCCAGCAGCCAAAAATACAATGAG. It yields the protein CASSQKYNE. The CDR3 in its entirety is CASSQKYNEQFF. This chain links TRBV7-2 with TRBJ2-1; D uncertain. With the read ending 3 residues before the CDR3 end, the germline J gene is used to fill in that end. CDR3 size: 12 residues. Germline CDR1 is SGHTA and CDR2 is FQGNSA. V was shortened by 5 bases and J by 4 bases, with 6 bases between the two germline ends.